These T cell receptor beta chains were read from a single sample in a study of read filtering for tumor transcriptome and immune sequencing. TCRdb analysed the reads with MiXCR anew, one entry per CDR3 protein. The sample has fewer than 75,000 distinct CDR3 sequences; under 25% are singletons. Sequenced sample: a population of CD138-negative cells sorted from bone marrow. The receptor source for this set is a donor aged 40 or over with multiple myeloma. CDR3s include the opening cysteine and the closing phenylalanine or tryptophan. D genes are given only for firm matches. Size is stated for part of the rows, as once, few or many counts, or as a class when the clone is expanded.

J gene	CDR3 length	V gene	D gene	clone size	CDR3 protein	CDR3 DNA
TRBJ2-3	15	TRBV5-6	.	few	CASSAGAGITDTQYF	TGTGCCAGCAGCGCGGGCGCAGGAATCACAGATACGCAGTATTTT
TRBJ1-5	14	TRBV28	.	.	CASHRALINQPQHF	TGTGCCAGCCACCGGGCCCTTATCAATCAGCCCCAGCATTTT
TRBJ2-1	16	TRBV5-1	TRBD2	many	CASSLAASGSYNEQFF	TGCGCCAGCAGCTTGGCCGCTAGCGGGAGCTACAATGAGCAGTTCTTC
TRBJ1-1	14	TRBV29-1	.	few	CSVDGDGWNTEAFF	TGCAGCGTTGATGGGGACGGATGGAACACTGAAGCTTTCTTT
TRBJ2-5	14	TRBV5-4	.	few	CASSLAGGRETQYF	TGTGCCAGCAGCTTGGCCGGGGGTAGGGAGACCCAGTACTTC
TRBJ2-5	14	TRBV6-5	.	many	CASSTQGGKETQYF	TGTGCCAGCAGTACCCAGGGGGGAAAAGAGACCCAGTACTTC
TRBJ2-7	19	TRBV12-3/TRBV12-4	TRBD1	many	CASSSKRRSGTGDSYEQYF	TGTGCCAGCAGTTCCAAAAGGAGAAGCGGGACAGGGGACTCCTACGAGCAGTACTTC
TRBJ1-4	15	TRBV19	.	few	CASGSRALSNEKLFF	TGTGCCAGCGGCTCGAGGGCACTGTCTAATGAAAAACTGTTTTTT
TRBJ2-1	24	TRBV28	TRBD2	medium-sized	CASCKILPSLLTSGSINSYNEQFF	TGTGCCAGCTGTAAAATTTTGCCTTCTCTCTTGACTAGCGGGTCCATTAACTCCTACAATGAGCAGTTCTTC
TRBJ2-4	14	TRBV14	.	many	CASSQMATENIQYF	TGTGCCAGCAGCCAAATGGCGACAGAAAACATTCAGTACTTC
TRBJ2-2	15	TRBV18	.	.	CASTPKSANTGELFF	TGTGCCAGCACACCCAAGAGCGCGAACACCGGGGAGCTATTTTTT
TRBJ2-2	14	TRBV6-4	.	few	CASSEGRNTGELFF	TGTGCCAGCAGTGAGGGACGGAACACCGGGGAGCTGTTTTTT
TRBJ2-3	12	TRBV7-9	.	few	CASSWDIDTQYF	TGTGCCAGCAGCTGGGACATAGATACGCAGTATTTT
TRBJ1-1	14	TRBV18	TRBD1	.	CASSPMDRDTEAFF	TGTGCCAGCTCACCGATGGACAGGGACACTGAAGCTTTCTTT
TRBJ2-3	16	TRBV20-1	TRBD1	few	CSARGPRDRGTDTQYF	TGCAGTGCTAGAGGCCCCCGGGACAGGGGCACAGATACGCAGTATTTT
TRBJ1-1	11	TRBV20-1	.	.	CSAWRETEAFF	TGCAGTGCGTGGAGGGAGACTGAAGCTTTCTTT
TRBJ2-7	16	TRBV5-6	.	few	CASSQGRQDYSYEQYF	TGTGCCAGCAGCCAGGGACGACAGGATTACTCCTACGAGCAGTACTTC
TRBJ2-1	14	TRBV5-1	.	many	CASSLDLAGGEQFF	TGCGCCAGCAGCTTGGATCTAGCAGGTGGTGAGCAGTTCTTC
TRBJ2-1	19	TRBV7-7	.	many	CASSPQAWVNRVSGDEQFF	TGTGCTAGCAGCCCCCAAGCGTGGGTAAACAGGGTTTCTGGCGATGAGCAGTTCTTC
TRBJ2-2	16	TRBV4-2	TRBD2	many	CASSQPGTSGTGELFF	TGTGCCAGCAGCCAACCTGGGACTAGCGGCACCGGGGAGCTGTTTTTT
TRBJ2-3	17	TRBV11-2	TRBD2	.	CASSRGVQRGNTDTQYF	TGTGCCAGCAGCCGCGGGGTCCAGCGGGGGAACACAGATACGCAGTATTTT
TRBJ2-2	15	TRBV19	.	many	CASSISEPNTGELFF	TGTGCCAGTAGTATATCGGAACCGAACACCGGGGAGCTGTTTTTT
TRBJ2-5	14	TRBV28	.	many	CASSLRGPQETQYF	TGTGCCAGCAGTTTACGTGGTCCCCAAGAGACCCAGTACTTC
TRBJ2-4	14	TRBV5-1	TRBD1	many	CASRDTGGENIQYF	TGCGCCAGCAGAGATACAGGGGGCGAAAACATTCAGTACTTC
TRBJ2-1	15	TRBV29-1	.	medium-sized	CSGSPPGPNYNEQFF	TGCAGCGGCTCACCCCCGGGACCCAACTACAATGAGCAGTTCTTC
TRBJ2-7	14	TRBV6-5	.	many	CASSPEGRGYEQYF	TGTGCCAGCAGCCCGGAGGGCCGGGGCTACGAGCAGTACTTC
TRBJ2-1	14	TRBV29-1	.	many	CSVTGDPVPNEQFF	TGCAGCGTCACCGGGGACCCCGTCCCCAATGAGCAGTTCTTC
TRBJ2-6	18	TRBV7-9	TRBD1	.	CASSPFRGRLSGANVLTF	TGTGCCAGCAGCCCATTCAGGGGGCGTTTATCTGGGGCCAACGTCCTGACTTTC
TRBJ2-3	14	TRBV5-1	.	.	CASSLAQFTDTQYF	TGCGCCAGCAGCTTGGCCCAGTTCACAGATACGCAGTATTTT
TRBJ2-1	13	TRBV4-1	.	many	CASSQESLMEQFF	TGCGCCAGCAGCCAAGAGTCCCTAATGGAGCAGTTCTTC
TRBJ1-1	15	TRBV3-1	.	many	CASSQLRGRGTEAFF	TGTGCCAGCAGCCAACTCCGGGGCCGAGGGACTGAAGCTTTCTTT
TRBJ1-1	15	TRBV3-1	TRBD1	many	CASSQSDRGNTEAFF	TGTGCCAGCAGCCAATCGGACAGGGGGAACACTGAAGCTTTCTTT
TRBJ2-1	16	TRBV6-6	.	many	CASSYLSGRPYNEQFF	TGTGCCAGCAGTTACCTAAGCGGAAGACCCTACAATGAGCAGTTCTTC
TRBJ1-5	13	TRBV12-5	TRBD1	.	CAYTYRGDQPQHF	TGTGCTTACACCTACAGGGGCGATCAGCCCCAGCATTTT
TRBJ2-3	14	TRBV7-6	TRBD2	many	CASSSSGNTDTQYF	TGTGCCAGCAGCTCTAGCGGGAACACAGATACGCAGTATTTT
TRBJ1-5	15	TRBV6-6	.	many	CASAYRDAGNQPQHF	TGTGCCAGCGCCTACCGGGACGCCGGCAATCAGCCCCAGCATTTT
TRBJ2-1	15	TRBV24-1	TRBD1	many	CATSDPGTGGNEQFF	TGTGCCACCAGTGATCCCGGGACAGGGGGCAATGAGCAGTTCTTC
TRBJ2-5	17	TRBV15	TRBD2	many	CATSRGGLAGGPETQYF	TGTGCCACCAGCAGGGGTGGACTAGCGGGAGGGCCGGAGACCCAGTACTTC